One sample yielded the 10 T cell receptor beta chains listed below, sequenced in a study of blood T cell repertoires in COVID-19. This table comes from immunoSEQ multiplex PCR, and its TCRdb copy is limited to in-frame clones, with some not included. The repertoire includes approximately 25,000 clones, about four fifths of them detected once, and about 6.5% sits in the top ten. Specimen: peripheral blood. All receptors derive from a man between 50 and 59 years old with COVID-19, enrolled during active disease.

Only a few counts were recorded for this clone. J is TRBJ2-3 and V is TRBV2, with D possibly being TRBD2 (5 bases). This CDR3 spans 13 amino acids. V lost 8 bases to trimming and J lost 5 bases, with 14 bases between them. The germline V gene has CDR1 SNHLY and CDR2 FYNNEI. The CDR3 coding sequence is TGTGCCAGCGAGAGAACGGGATTAGATACGCAGTATTTT. It yields the protein CASERTGLDTQYF.

This clone was picked up a small number of times. The rearrangement links TRBV3-1 (or the pseudogene TRBV3-2) to TRBJ1-1, with a tentative D call TRBD1 (6 bases). The CDR3 length is 14 residues. CDR1 is LGHDT and CDR2 is YNNKEL in the germline V gene (reference sequence). V shed 6 bases and J shed 1 base, with 12 bases lying between them. CDR3 protein: CASSPQQGNTEAFF. In DNA form, the CDR3 reads TGTGCCAGCAGTCCACAACAGGGGAACACTGAAGCTTTCTTT.

The V call is TRBV11-2, the J call TRBJ1-2; D is ambiguous. CDR3 length equals 13 residues. Per the germline V gene, CDR1 is SGHAT and CDR2 is FQNNGV. V lost 5 bases and J lost 4, with 11 bases in between. CDR3 sequence: CASSPTRSYGYTF. Written as DNA, the CDR3 is TGTGCCAGCAGCCCGACGAGGAGCTATGGCTACACCTTC.

The V gene is TRBV11-3, the J gene TRBJ2-4; TRBD2 aligns across 9 bases. V shed 5 bases and J 0 bases; nucleotides not matched to a gene: 11. This CDR3 has 18 residues. The germline CDR1 and CDR2 sequences are SGHNT and YENEEA. Here the CDR3 DNA reads TGTGCCAGCAGCCCACGTCGGGGTAGCGGGGGAGCCAAAAACATTCAGTACTTC. This translates into CASSPRRGSGGAKNIQYF.

This clone occurred a few times. The V call is TRBV6-4, the J call TRBJ1-1; D ambiguous. Germline assignment: CDR1 MRHNA and CDR2 SNTAGT. The germline V and J ends were trimmed by 4 bases and 12 bases, with 21 bases remaining between them. This CDR3 is built from 14 residues. In nucleotides, the CDR3 is TGTGCCAGCAGTGTCCCGACAAGGGAGGGCACGTCTTTCTTT. It specifies CASSVPTREGTSFF.

This clone was detected once. The chain combines TRBV6-5 with TRBJ2-1, with 7 bases fitting TRBD2. The CDR3 is 14 residues long. CDR1 is MNHEY and CDR2 is SVGAGI in the germline V gene. J was trimmed by 9 bases and V by 6 bases; bases with no gene match: 11. Written as DNA, the CDR3 is TGTGCCAGCAGCGGGGGGACGCCAGCGGGTGAGCAGTTCTTC. Protein sequence: CASSGGTPAGEQFF.

This clone was counted between two and nine times. This sequence joins TRBV7-6 and TRBJ2-5; 10 bases are a match to TRBD1. The length of the CDR3 is 15 residues. The V segment lost 1 base and the J segment 6 bases; nucleotides outside the gene matches: 5. Germline V gene sequence: CDR1 SGHVS, CDR2 FNYEAQ. CDR3 loop: CASSLEGQGLQTQYF. The CDR3 nucleotides are TGTGCCAGCAGCTTAGAGGGACAGGGGTTGCAGACCCAGTACTTC.

In nucleotides, the CDR3 is TGTGCCAGCAGCTCTACACGACAGGTAGGGTCACCCCTCCACTTT. Translating it yields CASSSTRQVGSPLHF. This sequence joins TRBV7-3 and TRBJ1-6; the D gene is possibly TRBD1 (6 bases). CDR3 size: 15 residues. Germline V lookup: CDR1 SGHTA, CDR2 FQGTGA. Trimming cost V 4 bases and J 10 bases, with 17 bases left between them.

V and J are TRBV14 and TRBJ2-5; 11 bases agree with TRBD2. Germline V lookup: CDR1 SGHDN, CDR2 FVKESK. The CDR3 has 18 residues. After removal of 4 bases from V and 3 bases from J, the junction contained 13 bases not matched to a gene. CDR3: CASSPGRHGTSGEETQYF. The DNA of the CDR3 is TGTGCCAGCAGCCCTGGCCGCCATGGGACTAGCGGTGAAGAGACCCAGTACTTC.

The rearrangement links TRBV19 to TRBJ1-2; 7 bases map to TRBD1. The germline CDR1 and CDR2 sequences are LNHDA and SQIVND (reference sequence). CDR3 length equals 14 residues. With 6 bases clipped from V and 3 bases from J, the junction kept 7 bases outside the gene matches. CDR3 sequence reads: CASRRTGRDYGYTF. The CDR3 DNA is TGTGCCAGTAGAAGGACAGGCCGGGACTATGGCTACACCTTC. The full variable domain, with the rest looked up from reference TRBV19 and TRBJ1-2, is DGGITQSPKYLFRKEGQNVTLSCEQNLNHDAMYWYRQDPGQGLRLIYYSQIVNDFQKGDIAEGYSVSREKKESFPLTVTSAQKNPTAFYLCASRRTGRDYGYTFGSGTRLTVV.